These 26 T cell receptor beta chains were sequenced from one sample in a study of beta chain features in type 1 diabetes (dated by TCRdb to 2017 to 2018). The method was the immunoSEQ multiplex PCR assay. The entire isolated RNA was reverse transcribed using the High Capacity cDNA Reverse Transcription Kit, and thus expressed TCRB transcripts were sequenced. The source is immuneACCESS, and TCRdb retained only in-frame sequences with V and J called. Part of the clones is not carried over; for the studies checked, unresolved V genes explain less than half of this, and the remainder is unexplained. The sample data list 250,000 to 350,000 clones, and 14% of these were observed just once. The ten largest clonotypes hold about 6.6% of the sample. Input material: central memory CD4+ T cells from blood. The receptors here all came from a man aged 25-40 years in good health.

In its sample, this clone was seen a few times. This chain uses TRBV12-5 with TRBJ2-5; no reliable D call. Germline CDR1 reads LGHNT; CDR2 reads FRNRAP. Trimming took 6 bases from V and 5 from J, leaving 13 bases between them. This CDR3 spans 13 amino acids. The DNA of the CDR3 is TGTGCTAGTGGCCGAATCTTGGGGGAGACCCAGTACTTC. Residues: CASGRILGETQYF.

The chain is built from TRBV6-5 and TRBJ1-6; D is ambiguous. The CDR3 runs 14 residues. V lost 5 bases to trimming and J lost 8 bases, with 13 bases between them. CDR1 and CDR2 (germline): MNHEY, SVGAGI. The DNA for the CDR3 is TGTGCCAGCAGTCCCGACTGGGGTTATTCACCCCTCCACTTT. Translated, it gives CASSPDWGYSPLHF.

V is TRBV7-3 and J is TRBJ2-5; 7 nucleotides agree with TRBD1. This CDR3 spans 15 amino acids. Germline trimming cut 3 bases from V and 2 bases from J; bases unmatched to any gene: 6. Per germline, CDR1 SGHTA and CDR2 FQGTGA. CDR3 coding DNA: TGTGCCAGCAGCTTGACAGGGTTCGGGCAAGAGACCCAGTACTTC. This encodes CASSLTGFGQETQYF. Full variable domain (remainder filled in from reference TRBV7-3 and TRBJ2-5): GAGVSQTPSNKVTEKGKYVELRCDPISGHTALYWYRQSLGQGPEFLIYFQGTGAADDSGLPNDRFFAVRPEGSVSTLKIQRTERGDSAVYLCASSLTGFGQETQYFGPGTRLLVL.

This clone was detected a few times. J is TRBJ2-1 and V is TRBV19; perhaps D is TRBD1 or TRBD2 (7 bases each). In germline, CDR1 is LNHDA, CDR2 SQIVND (reference sequence). The CDR3 totals 13 residues. V lost 8 bases, J lost 6 bases, and 14 bases lay in between. The CDR3 DNA reads as TGTGCCAGTCAGGGGGGGCAGAGCAATGAGCAGTTCTTC. Translation gives CASQGGQSNEQFF.

The chain carries TRBV7-8 and TRBJ2-7; D perhaps matches TRBD1 (5 bases). CDR1 SGHVS and CDR2 FQNEAQ come from the germline V gene. This CDR3 has 15 amino acids. The CDR3 bases are TGTGCCAGCAGTTTAGGGGTGGTGAGCTCCTACGAGCAGTACGTC. Translation gives CASSLGVVSSYEQYV.

This clone was counted between two and nine times. The CDR3 spells CASSEAGGGNTIYF. The CDR3 bases are TGTGCCAGCAGTGAAGCGGGGGGAGGAAACACCATATATTTT. The chain combines TRBV25-1 with TRBJ1-3; D possibly corresponds to TRBD1 (5 bases). The germline V gene has CDR1 MGHDK and CDR2 SYGVNS. The V end was cut by 2 bases, the J end by 4 bases, with 9 bases between. The CDR3 is made up of 14 amino acids.

The V and J genes are TRBV6-6 and TRBJ2-1; D is possibly TRBD1 (5 bases). V lost 7 bases, J lost 9 bases, and 10 bases lay in between. This CDR3 is 11 amino acids long. Germline V gene sequence: CDR1 MNHNY, CDR2 SVGAGI (reference sequence). The CDR3 protein is CASKGEGEQFF. DNA of the CDR3: TGTGCCAGCAAAGGGGAAGGTGAGCAGTTCTTC.

J is TRBJ2-2 and V is TRBV4-3, with a possible D match to TRBD2 (6 bases). Trimming stripped 1 base from V and 4 bases from J, with 13 bases between. CDR3 length: 16 residues. Germline CDR1 and CDR2: LGHNA and YSLEER. The CDR3 region is CASSQAAGLGTGELFF. CDR3 nucleotides: TGCGCCAGCAGCCAAGCGGCGGGGTTGGGCACCGGGGAGCTGTTTTTT.

In this sample, this clone turned up many times. The CDR3 DNA is TGTGCCAGCAGCCTGGGACGGAACTATGGCTACACCTTC. Translation: CASSLGRNYGYTF. This chain uses TRBV14 with TRBJ1-2; tentatively, D is TRBD1 (5 bases). Germline CDR1 is SGHDN and CDR2 is FVKESK. V lost 4 bases, J lost 2 bases, and 8 bases lay in between. The CDR3 runs 13 residues.

This clone was seen only a few times. The rearrangement uses TRBV29-1 and TRBJ2-7; 9 bases map to TRBD1. The germline CDR1 and CDR2 sequences are SQVTM and ANQGSEA. The CDR3 is 13 residues long. V lost 5 bases, J lost 4 bases, and 6 bases stayed unmatched. This CDR3 reads CSVYPGQGYEQYF. Written as DNA, the CDR3 is TGCAGCGTTTACCCGGGACAGGGTTACGAGCAGTACTTC.

The chain joins TRBV7-2 to TRBJ2-1; the match to TRBD2 covers 7 bases. V was pared by 5 bases and J by 8 bases, with 6 bases of the junction left unmatched. Germline lookup yields CDR1 SGHTA and CDR2 FQGNSA. The CDR3 extends over 13 amino acids. The chain's CDR3 is CASSRLASHEQFF. CDR3 nucleotides: TGTGCCAGCAGCAGACTAGCAAGCCATGAGCAGTTCTTC.

The V gene is TRBV9, the J gene TRBJ2-3; 13 nucleotides align to TRBD2. The CDR3 is made up of 16 amino acids. Looked up from germline, CDR1 is SGDLS and CDR2 is YYNGEE. V shed 3 bases and J 4 bases; nucleotides not matched to a gene: 5. This chain's CDR3 is CASSGRTSGSADTQYF. In DNA form, the CDR3 reads TGTGCCAGCAGCGGGAGGACTAGCGGGAGTGCAGATACGCAGTATTTT.

This clone was seen a few times. CDR3 amino acids: CASSLKSAPLETQYF. In DNA, the CDR3 is TGTGCCAGCAGCTTGAAGAGTGCCCCTTTGGAGACCCAGTACTTC. The J gene is TRBJ2-5, the V gene TRBV5-6; D unclear. Between the trimmed V and J ends, which lost 1 base and 5 bases, there was a span of 15 bases. The CDR3 runs to 15 residues. Germline-derived CDR1 and CDR2 are SGHDT and YYEEEE.

This clone showed up just a few times. This sequence joins TRBV19 and TRBJ1-5; D uncertain. CDR3 length: 15 amino acids. The ends were cut back, 9 bases at V and 0 bases at J, with 15 bases in the middle. Germline CDR1 and CDR2: LNHDA and SQIVND (reference sequence). CDR3 coding DNA: TGTGCCAGCGAATATCAGGCCTATAGCAATCAGCCCCAGCATTTT. Protein product: CASEYQAYSNQPQHF.

This chain joins TRBV27 and TRBJ2-2; maybe TRBD1 (5 bases). Per germline, CDR1 MNHEY and CDR2 SMNVEV (reference sequence). The length of the CDR3 is 17 residues. The V gene lost 5 bases and the J gene lost 2 bases, with 18 bases spanning the gap. The CDR3 protein is CASSRTSSGHNTGELFF. CDR3 nucleotides: TGTGCCAGCAGTCGAACCTCTTCTGGACATAACACCGGGGAGCTGTTTTTT.

This rearrangement joins TRBV7-2 to TRBJ2-1, with D perhaps matching TRBD1 or TRBD2 (5 bases each). The CDR3 has 13 amino acids. CDR1 SGHTA and CDR2 FQGNSA come from the germline V gene. V dropped 5 bases and J dropped 9 bases, with 14 bases sitting between them. This CDR3 is CASSHGHRGEQFF. As DNA, the CDR3 is TGTGCCAGCAGCCACGGACACCGGGGTGAGCAGTTCTTC.

The chain carries TRBV6-6 and TRBJ2-2; possible D gene TRBD1, 6 bases. Germline CDR1 is MNHNY and CDR2 is SVGAGI (reference sequence). The length of the CDR3 is 14 residues. V gave up 3 bases and J gave up 4 bases, with 9 bases separating them. The CDR3 sequence: CASSYNRVTGELFF. CDR3 coding DNA: TGTGCCAGCAGTTATAACAGGGTCACCGGGGAGCTGTTTTTT.

The V call is TRBV18, the J call TRBJ2-2; TRBD1 matches 10 bases. This CDR3 has 20 residues. Germline values: CDR1 KGHSH, CDR2 LQKENI. V lost 3 bases, J lost 6 bases, and 19 bases stayed unmatched. CDR3 sequence: CASSPLSLTGGRTSAGELFF. Written as DNA, the CDR3 is TGTGCCAGCTCACCTCTATCTTTGACAGGGGGCAGAACAAGTGCCGGGGAGCTGTTTTTT.

This clone has only a few counts. The V gene is TRBV5-1, the J gene TRBJ2-3; 11 nucleotides align to TRBD2. Germline CDR1 reads SGHRS; CDR2 reads YFSETQ. This CDR3 has 16 residues. V dropped 0 bases and J dropped 1; count of bases not matched to a gene: 1. This CDR3 reads CASSLGSGRGTDTQYF. The CDR3 bases are TGCGCCAGCAGCTTGGGTAGCGGGAGGGGCACAGATACGCAGTATTTT.

In its sample, this clone was seen many times. The V call is TRBV29-1, the J call TRBJ1-2; D uncertain. This CDR3 contains 14 residues. CDR1 is SQVTM and CDR2 is ANQGSEA in the germline V gene. V was cut by 4 bases and J by 0 bases, with 12 bases left in between. DNA for the CDR3: TGCAGCGTTGCACTTCGGGATCCTAACTATGGCTACACCTTC. Its protein is CSVALRDPNYGYTF. Supplemented by reference TRBV29-1 and TRBJ1-2, the full variable domain reads SAVISQKPSRDICQRGTSLTIQCQVDSQVTMMFWYRQQPGQSLTLIATANQGSEATYESGFVIDKFPISRPNLTFSTLTVSNMSPEDSSIYLCSVALRDPNYGYTFGSGTRLTVV.

This chain joins TRBV7-2 and TRBJ2-7, with 10 bases lining up with TRBD2. This CDR3 region has 17 residues. The trim removed 5 bases at V and 2 bases at J, leaving 12 bases unmatched. CDR1 is SGHTA, CDR2 FQGNSA, per germline. The CDR3 loop is CASSQRASGGVTYEQYF. The CDR3 nucleotides are TGTGCCAGCAGCCAACGGGCGAGCGGGGGGGTCACCTACGAGCAGTACTTC. Complete variable domain (other parts from reference TRBV7-2 and TRBJ2-7): GAGVSQSPSNKVTEKGKDVELRCDPISGHTALYWYRQSLGQGLEFLIYFQGNSAPDKSGLPSDRFSAERTGGSVSTLTIQRTQQEDSAVYLCASSQRASGGVTYEQYFGPGTRLTVT.

This clone was observed a handful of times. This sequence joins TRBV15 and TRBJ2-3; TRBD2 agrees at 7 bases. The ends lost 5 bases at V and 2 bases at J; junction bases unmatched: 4. There are 14 residues in the CDR3. The germline CDR1 and CDR2 sequences are LNHNV and YYDKDF (reference sequence). The CDR3 DNA sequence: TGTGCCACCAGCTCCCGACTAGCCACAGATACGCAGTATTTT. It specifies CATSSRLATDTQYF.

This clone was counted a few times. The sample carries other DNA sequences with the same CDR3. This chain joins TRBV4-3 and TRBJ2-1; D not resolved. Germline CDR1 and CDR2: LGHNA and YSLEER. This CDR3 region has 14 residues. Trimming cost V 0 bases and J 7 bases, with 10 bases left between them. This CDR3 reads CASSQDRAGNEQFF. Written as DNA, the CDR3 is TGCGCCAGCAGCCAAGACCGGGCCGGGAATGAGCAGTTCTTC.

The V call is TRBV7-8, the J call TRBJ2-3; 9 bases fit TRBD2. The CDR3 loop spans 17 amino acids. Germline V gene sequence: CDR1 SGHVS, CDR2 FQNEAQ. V lost 1 base, J lost 0 bases, and 5 bases stayed unmatched. The chain's CDR3 is CASSLVAGDTSTDTQYF. The CDR3 region has the DNA TGTGCCAGCAGCTTAGTAGCGGGAGACACTAGCACAGATACGCAGTATTTT.

V and J are TRBV29-1 and TRBJ2-2, with TRBD2 identical over 7 bases. The CDR3 runs to 13 residues. Losses at the gene ends were 6 bases for V and 3 bases for J; bases not matched to a gene: 4. Germline CDR1 SQVTM, CDR2 ANQGSEA. The CDR3 sequence: CSVRTRDTGELFF. The CDR3 DNA is TGCAGCGTCCGGACTAGGGACACCGGGGAGCTGTTTTTT.

The chain recombines TRBV4-3 with TRBJ2-2; D gene ambiguous. CDR3 length: 15 residues. Trimming pared 1 base from V and 6 bases from J, leaving 12 bases between. CDR1 is LGHNA and CDR2 is YSLEER in the germline V gene. CDR3 DNA: TGCGCCAGCAGCCAAGGGGTTGTCCGGGCCGGGGAGCTGTTTTTT. This encodes CASSQGVVRAGELFF.